This TCR beta chain came from a study of CD8+CD57+ T cells in acquired aplastic anemia. Broader study findings: With respect to CD8+ Simpson's diversity, patients and controls did not differ significantly.

Ten or more counts support this clonotype. Its antigen is still unknown. All sequencing subjects had displayed CD8+CD57+ cell expansion on flow cytometry. CDR3 length equals 13 residues. Germline assignment: CDR1 SNHLY and CDR2 FYNNEI. V was clipped by 2 bases and J by 8 bases, with 12 bases between them. Profiling that covered TCR beta VDJ and CDR3 relied on genomic DNA as its template. TCRdb analysed the reads with MiXCR anew, one entry per CDR3 protein. The repertoire holds 150,000 to 200,000 distinct CDR3 sequences, with under 50% as singletons. The source is a human donor with aplastic anemia. The chain uses TRBV2 and TRBJ1-2; D gene ambiguous. Sequenced: sorted CD4+, CD8+, or CD8+CD57+ T cells (not recorded which) from PBMCs. In nucleotides, the CDR3 is TGTGCCAGCAGTGAATTCGGGGAGGGAGGCTACACCTTC. It yields the protein CASSEFGEGGYTF.